The sequence of this T cell receptor beta chain was determined in a study of blood T cell repertoires in COVID-19. Across the whole study: T cells, B-cell-depleted T cells, or PBMCs supplied cDNA or gDNA.

This clone was detected once. Authors' processing steps: Amplified reference gene primers provided the basis for estimating nucleated cell counts. Libraries were prepared by immunoSEQ multiplex PCR; TCRdb keeps only in-frame clonotypes and omits some of them. V and J calls and clone size come straight from that table; D and trimming were deduced from the DNA. The table records roughly 110,000 clones, more than 70% of them present only once. Trimming cost V 1 base and J 4 bases; bases outside gene matches: 1. Germline assignment: CDR1 LNHDA and CDR2 SQIVND (reference sequence). CDR3 size: 13 residues. This receptor was obtained from a man aged 50 to 59 with active or convalescent COVID-19. Sequenced material: peripheral blood. The genes are TRBV19 and TRBJ2-7; TRBD2 matches 7 bases. The CDR3 DNA reads as TGTGCCAGTAGTATAGGGGAGGGTTACGAGCAGTACTTC. Protein product: CASSIGEGYEQYF.